Sequencing of this T cell receptor (beta chain) was carried out in a study of blood T cell repertoires in COVID-19. Study context: Either two negative PCRs, clearance, or symptom resolution qualified Cohort 3 donors as recovered.

V gave up 5 bases and J gave up 4 bases; unmatched junction bases: 4. The CDR3 contains 14 residues. CDR1 and CDR2 (germline): SGDLS, YYNGEE. Original processing methods: Reference gene primer amplification gave estimated nucleated cell counts. Repertoires were generated with immunoSEQ multiplex PCR, while TCRdb's copy carries only in-frame clones and drops some. The DNA was the basis for D and trimming; V, J and clone size are from that table. This repertoire shows hundreds of thousands of clones, more than 70% found once; its top ten account for 2%. The sequenced material came from PBMCs or T cells enriched from blood (not recorded which). The rearrangement uses TRBV9 and TRBJ2-2; 8 nucleotides agree with TRBD1. The sequence derives from a woman aged 60-75 years in a cohort exposed to, infected with or recovered from COVID-19 (not recorded which). DNA for the CDR3: TGTGCCAGCAGTCCGACAGGGGTCACCGGGGAGCTGTTTTTT. This codes for CASSPTGVTGELFF. Complete variable domain (other parts from reference TRBV9 and TRBJ2-2): DSGVTQTPKHLITATGQRVTLRCSPRSGDLSVYWYQQSLDQGLQFLIQYYNGEERAKGNILERFSAQQFPDLHSELNLSSLELGDSALYFCASSPTGVTGELFFGEGSRLTVL.